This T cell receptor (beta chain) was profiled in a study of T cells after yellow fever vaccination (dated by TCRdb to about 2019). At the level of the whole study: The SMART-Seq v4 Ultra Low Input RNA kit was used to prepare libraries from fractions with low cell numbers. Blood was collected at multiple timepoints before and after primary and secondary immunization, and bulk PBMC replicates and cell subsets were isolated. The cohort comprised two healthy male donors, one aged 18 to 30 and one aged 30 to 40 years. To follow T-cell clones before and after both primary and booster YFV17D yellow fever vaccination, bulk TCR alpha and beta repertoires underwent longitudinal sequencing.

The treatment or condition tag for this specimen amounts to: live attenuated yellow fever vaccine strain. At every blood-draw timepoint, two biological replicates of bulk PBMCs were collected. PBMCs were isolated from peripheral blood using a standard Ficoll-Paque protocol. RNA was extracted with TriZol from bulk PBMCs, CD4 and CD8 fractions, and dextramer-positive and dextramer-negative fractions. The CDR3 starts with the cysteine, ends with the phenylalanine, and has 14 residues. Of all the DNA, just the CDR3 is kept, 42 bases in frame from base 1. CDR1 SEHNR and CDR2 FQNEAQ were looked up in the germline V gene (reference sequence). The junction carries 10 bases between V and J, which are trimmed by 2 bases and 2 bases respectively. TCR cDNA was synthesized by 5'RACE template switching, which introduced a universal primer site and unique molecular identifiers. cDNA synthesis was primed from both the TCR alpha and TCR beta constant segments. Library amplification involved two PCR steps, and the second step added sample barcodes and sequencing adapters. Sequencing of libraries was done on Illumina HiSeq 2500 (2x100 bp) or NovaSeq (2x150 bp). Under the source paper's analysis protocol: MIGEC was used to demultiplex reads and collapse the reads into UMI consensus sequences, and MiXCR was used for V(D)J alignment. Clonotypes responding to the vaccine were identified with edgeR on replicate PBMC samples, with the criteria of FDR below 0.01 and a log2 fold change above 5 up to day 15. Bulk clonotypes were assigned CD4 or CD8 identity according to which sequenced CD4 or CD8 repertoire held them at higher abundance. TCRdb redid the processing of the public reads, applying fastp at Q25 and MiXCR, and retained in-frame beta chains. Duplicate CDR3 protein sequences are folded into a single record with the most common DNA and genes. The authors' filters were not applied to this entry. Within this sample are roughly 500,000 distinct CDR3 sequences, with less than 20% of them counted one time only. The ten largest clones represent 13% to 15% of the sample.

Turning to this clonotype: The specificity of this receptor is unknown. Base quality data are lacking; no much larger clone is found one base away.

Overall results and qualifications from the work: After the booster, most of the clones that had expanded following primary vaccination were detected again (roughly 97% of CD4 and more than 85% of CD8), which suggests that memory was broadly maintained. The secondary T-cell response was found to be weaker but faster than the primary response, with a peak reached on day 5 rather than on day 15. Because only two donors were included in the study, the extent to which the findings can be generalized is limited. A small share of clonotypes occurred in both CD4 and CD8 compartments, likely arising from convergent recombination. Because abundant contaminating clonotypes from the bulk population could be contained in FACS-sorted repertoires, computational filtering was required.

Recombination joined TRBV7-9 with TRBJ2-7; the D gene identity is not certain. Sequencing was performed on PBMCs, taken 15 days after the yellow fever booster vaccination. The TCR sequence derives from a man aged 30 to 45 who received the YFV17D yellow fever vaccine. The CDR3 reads CASSLNAATYEQYF. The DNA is TGTGCCAGCAGCTTAAACGCGGCCACCTACGAGCAGTACTTC.